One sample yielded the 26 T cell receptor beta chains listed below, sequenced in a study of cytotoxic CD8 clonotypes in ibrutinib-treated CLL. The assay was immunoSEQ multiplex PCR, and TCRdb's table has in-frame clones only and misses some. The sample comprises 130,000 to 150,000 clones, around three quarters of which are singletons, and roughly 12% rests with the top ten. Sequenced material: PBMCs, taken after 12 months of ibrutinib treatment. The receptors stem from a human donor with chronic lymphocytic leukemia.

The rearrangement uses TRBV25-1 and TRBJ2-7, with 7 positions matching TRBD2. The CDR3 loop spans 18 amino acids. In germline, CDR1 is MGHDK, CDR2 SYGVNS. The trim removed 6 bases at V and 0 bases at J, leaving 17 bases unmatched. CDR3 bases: TGTGCCAGCAGGGGGGGGTTCGCGGGACGGGTTAGCTCCTACGAGCAGTACTTC. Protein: CASRGGFAGRVSSYEQYF.

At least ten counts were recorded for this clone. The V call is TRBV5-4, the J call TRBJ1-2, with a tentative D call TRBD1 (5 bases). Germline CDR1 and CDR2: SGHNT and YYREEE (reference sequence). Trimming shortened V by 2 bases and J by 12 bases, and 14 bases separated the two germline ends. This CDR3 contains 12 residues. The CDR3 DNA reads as TGTGCCAGCAGCTTAAACTATGCGGGACACACCTTC. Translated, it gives CASSLNYAGHTF.

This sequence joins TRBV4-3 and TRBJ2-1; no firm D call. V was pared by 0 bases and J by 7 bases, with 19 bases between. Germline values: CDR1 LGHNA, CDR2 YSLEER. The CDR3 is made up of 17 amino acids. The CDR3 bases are TGCGCCAGCAGCCAAGATAGTGCGCGGACGTACGGAAATGAGCAGTTCTTC. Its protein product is CASSQDSARTYGNEQFF.

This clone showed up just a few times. The CDR3 reads CASSRGGTEAFF. The CDR3 DNA reads TGTGCCAGCAGTCGGGGGGGGACTGAAGCTTTCTTT. The genes are TRBV6-6 and TRBJ1-1, with D possibly being TRBD1 (5 bases). Germline values: CDR1 MNHNY, CDR2 SVGAGI (reference sequence). This CDR3 is built from 12 residues. Trimming removed 5 bases at V and 5 bases at J, with 9 bases between.

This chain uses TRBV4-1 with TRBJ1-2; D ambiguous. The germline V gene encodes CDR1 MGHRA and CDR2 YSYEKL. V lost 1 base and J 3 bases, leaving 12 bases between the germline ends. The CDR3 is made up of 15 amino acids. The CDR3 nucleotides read TGCGCCAGCAGCCAAGCCCGGGAGGAGGACTATGGCTACACCTTC. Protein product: CASSQAREEDYGYTF.

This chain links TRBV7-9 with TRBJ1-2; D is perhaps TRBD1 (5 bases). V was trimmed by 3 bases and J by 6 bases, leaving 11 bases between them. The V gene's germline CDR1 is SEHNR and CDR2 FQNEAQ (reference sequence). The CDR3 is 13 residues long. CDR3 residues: CASSFGTDHGYTF. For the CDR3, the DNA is TGTGCCAGCAGCTTTGGGACGGATCATGGCTACACCTTC.

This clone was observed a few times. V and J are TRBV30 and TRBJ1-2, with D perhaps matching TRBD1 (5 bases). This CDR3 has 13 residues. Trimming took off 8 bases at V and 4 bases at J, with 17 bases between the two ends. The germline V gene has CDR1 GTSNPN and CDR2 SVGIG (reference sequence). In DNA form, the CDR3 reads TGTGCCCTGACCCGGGACCGACCCTATGGCTACACCTTC. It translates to CALTRDRPYGYTF. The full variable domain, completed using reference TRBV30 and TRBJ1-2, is SQTIHQWPATLVQPVGSPLSLECTVEGTSNPNLYWYRQAAGRGLQLLFYSVGIGQISSEVPQNLSASRPQDRQFILSSKKLLLSDSGFYLCALTRDRPYGYTFGSGTRLTVV.

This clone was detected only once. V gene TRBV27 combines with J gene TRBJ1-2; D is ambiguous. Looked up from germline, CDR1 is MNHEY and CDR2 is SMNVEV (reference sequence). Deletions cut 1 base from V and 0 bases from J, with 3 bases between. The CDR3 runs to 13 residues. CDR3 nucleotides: TGTGCCAGCAGTTTATTGGCTAACTATGGCTACACCTTC. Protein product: CASSLLANYGYTF.

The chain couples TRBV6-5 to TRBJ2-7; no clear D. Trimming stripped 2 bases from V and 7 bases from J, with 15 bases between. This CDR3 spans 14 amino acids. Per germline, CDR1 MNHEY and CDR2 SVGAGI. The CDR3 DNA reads TGTGCCAGCAGTTACGTACAGCCTTACGTGGAGCAGTACTTC. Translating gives CASSYVQPYVEQYF.

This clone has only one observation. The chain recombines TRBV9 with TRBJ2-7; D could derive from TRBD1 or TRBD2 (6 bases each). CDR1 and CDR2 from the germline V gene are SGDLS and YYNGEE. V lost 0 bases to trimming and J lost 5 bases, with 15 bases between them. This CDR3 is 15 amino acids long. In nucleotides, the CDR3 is TGTGCCAGCAGCGTAGGAGTTGGGGGCGGGAACGAGCAGTACTTC. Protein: CASSVGVGGGNEQYF.

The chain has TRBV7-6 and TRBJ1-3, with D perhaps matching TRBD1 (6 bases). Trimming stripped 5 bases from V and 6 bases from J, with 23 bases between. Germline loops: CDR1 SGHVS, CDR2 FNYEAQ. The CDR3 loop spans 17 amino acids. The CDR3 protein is CASSPTRGPAGVNTIYF. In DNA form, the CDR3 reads TGTGCCAGCAGCCCAACACGGGGGCCGGCAGGGGTAAACACCATATATTTT.

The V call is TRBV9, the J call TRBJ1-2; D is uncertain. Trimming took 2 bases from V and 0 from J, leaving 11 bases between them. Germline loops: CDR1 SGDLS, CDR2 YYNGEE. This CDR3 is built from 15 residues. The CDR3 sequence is CASSVPPGPNYGYTF. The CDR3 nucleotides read TGTGCCAGCAGCGTCCCCCCAGGACCTAACTATGGCTACACCTTC.

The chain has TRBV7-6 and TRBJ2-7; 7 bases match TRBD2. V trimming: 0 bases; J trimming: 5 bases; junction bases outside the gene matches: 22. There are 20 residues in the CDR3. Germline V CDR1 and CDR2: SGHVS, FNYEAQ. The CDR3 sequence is CASSLARWEGLRPQWDEQYF. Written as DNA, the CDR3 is TGTGCCAGCAGCTTAGCGCGGTGGGAGGGCCTTAGGCCCCAGTGGGACGAGCAGTACTTC.

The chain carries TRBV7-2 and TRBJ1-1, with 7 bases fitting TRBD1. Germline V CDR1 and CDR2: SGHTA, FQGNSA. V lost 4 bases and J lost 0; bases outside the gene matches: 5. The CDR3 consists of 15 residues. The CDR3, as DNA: TGTGCCAGCAGCTCGACCGGGACAGTGAACACTGAAGCTTTCTTT. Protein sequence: CASSSTGTVNTEAFF.

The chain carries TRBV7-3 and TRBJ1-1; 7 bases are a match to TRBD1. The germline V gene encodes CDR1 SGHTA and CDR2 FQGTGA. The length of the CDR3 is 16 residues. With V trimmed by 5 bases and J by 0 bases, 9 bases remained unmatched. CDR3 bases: TGTGCCAGCAGCCCAAGGGGGCCTACCTTGAACACTGAAGCTTTCTTT. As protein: CASSPRGPTLNTEAFF.

The CDR3 DNA sequence: TGTGCCAGCAGCTTAACCTTCCCGGGGGCTGGAGATACGCAGTATTTT. Its protein product is CASSLTFPGAGDTQYF. The chain recombines TRBV7-3 with TRBJ2-3, with D perhaps being TRBD1 or TRBD2 (6 bases each). Germline V gene data show CDR1 as SGHTA and CDR2 as FQGTGA. The V and J ends lost 0 bases and 5 bases respectively, with 15 bases between them. The CDR3 has 16 amino acids.

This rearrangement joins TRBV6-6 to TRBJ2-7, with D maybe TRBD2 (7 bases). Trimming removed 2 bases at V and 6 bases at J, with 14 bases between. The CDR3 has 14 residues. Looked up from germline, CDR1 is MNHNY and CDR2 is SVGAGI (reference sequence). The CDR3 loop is CASSYTGTNREQYF. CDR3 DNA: TGTGCCAGCAGTTACACAGGGACTAACCGCGAGCAGTACTTC.

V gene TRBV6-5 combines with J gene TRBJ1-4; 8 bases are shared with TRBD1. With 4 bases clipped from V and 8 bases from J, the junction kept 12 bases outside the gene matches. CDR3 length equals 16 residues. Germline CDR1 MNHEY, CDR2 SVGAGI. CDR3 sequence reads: CASSLSPTGGLEKLFF. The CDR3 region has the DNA TGTGCCAGCAGTTTGAGCCCAACAGGGGGATTAGAAAAACTGTTTTTT.

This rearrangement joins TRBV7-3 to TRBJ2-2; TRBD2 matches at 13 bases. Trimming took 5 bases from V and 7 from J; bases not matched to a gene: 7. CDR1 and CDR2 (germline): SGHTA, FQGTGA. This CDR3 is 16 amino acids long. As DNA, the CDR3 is TGTGCCAGCAGCGATACTAGCGGGAGGGCCGGCGGGGAGCTGTTTTTT. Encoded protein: CASSDTSGRAGGELFF.

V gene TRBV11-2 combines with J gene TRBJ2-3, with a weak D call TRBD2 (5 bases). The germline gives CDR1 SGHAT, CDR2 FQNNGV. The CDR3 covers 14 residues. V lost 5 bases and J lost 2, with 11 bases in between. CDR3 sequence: CASSPRGPTDTQYF. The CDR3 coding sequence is TGTGCCAGCAGCCCGAGAGGGCCCACAGATACGCAGTATTTT.

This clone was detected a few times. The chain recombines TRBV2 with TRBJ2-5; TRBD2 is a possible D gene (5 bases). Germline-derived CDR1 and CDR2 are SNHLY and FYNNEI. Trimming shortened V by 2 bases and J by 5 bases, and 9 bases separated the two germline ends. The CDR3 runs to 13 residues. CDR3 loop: CASSETGYETQYF. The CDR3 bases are TGTGCCAGCAGTGAAACGGGGTATGAGACCCAGTACTTC.

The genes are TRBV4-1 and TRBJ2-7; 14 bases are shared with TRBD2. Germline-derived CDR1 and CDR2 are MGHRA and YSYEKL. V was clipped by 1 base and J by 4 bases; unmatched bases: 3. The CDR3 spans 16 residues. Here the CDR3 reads CASSQGGLAGEYEQYF. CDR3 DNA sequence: TGCGCCAGCAGCCAAGGGGGACTAGCGGGAGAATACGAGCAGTACTTC.

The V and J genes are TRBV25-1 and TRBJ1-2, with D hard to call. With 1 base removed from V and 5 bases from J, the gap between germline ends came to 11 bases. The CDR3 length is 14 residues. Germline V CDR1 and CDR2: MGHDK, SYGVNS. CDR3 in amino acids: CASSEFDTKYGYTF. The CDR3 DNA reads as TGTGCCAGCAGTGAATTTGATACAAAGTATGGCTACACCTTC.

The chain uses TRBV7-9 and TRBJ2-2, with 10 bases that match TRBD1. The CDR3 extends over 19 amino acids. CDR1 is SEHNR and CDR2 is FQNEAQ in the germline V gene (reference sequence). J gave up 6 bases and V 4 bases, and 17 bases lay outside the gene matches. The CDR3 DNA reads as TGTGCCAGCAGCTCCCCGGGACAGGGGTTTTCCTCGCAGGCCGGGGAGCTGTTTTTT. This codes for CASSSPGQGFSSQAGELFF.

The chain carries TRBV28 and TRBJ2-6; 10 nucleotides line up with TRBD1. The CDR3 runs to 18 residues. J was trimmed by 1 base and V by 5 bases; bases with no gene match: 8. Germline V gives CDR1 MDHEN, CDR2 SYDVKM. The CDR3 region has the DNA TGTGCCAGCAGTCTGGAAGGGGACAGGGGATCTGGGGCCAACGTCCTGACTTTC. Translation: CASSLEGDRGSGANVLTF.

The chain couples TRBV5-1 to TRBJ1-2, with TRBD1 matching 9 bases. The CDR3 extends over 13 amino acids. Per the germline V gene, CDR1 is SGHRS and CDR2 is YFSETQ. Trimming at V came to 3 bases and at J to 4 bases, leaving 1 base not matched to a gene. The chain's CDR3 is CASSSDRGYGYTF. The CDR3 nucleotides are TGCGCCAGCAGCTCGGACAGGGGCTATGGCTACACCTTC.